This T cell receptor (beta chain) was captured in a study of cytomegalovirus exposure and HLA in healthy donors listed by TCRdb under 2017. About the full investigation: According to a later analysis, the 120 or so validation repertoires were produced on the same platform as the roughly 720 repertoires of the first cohort. Besides the first cohort of around 700 subjects, a separate validation cohort made up of 120 different subjects was used. The study aimed to test whether cataloging public T cell receptors could reveal signatures of past pathogen exposure. To predict cytomegalovirus infection status, the study combined high-throughput TCR immunosequencing, statistical association of individual TCRs with disease status, and machine learning.

Donors formed part of the validation cohort, which comprised 120 subjects and was distinct from the first cohort of 666 subjects. On this clone itself: Its antigen remains unidentified. Per-base quality was not reported, and no clone a single base away is much larger than it.

Results the study describes overall, beyond this receptor: A later analysis found that TCRs clustered in the first cohort also tended to co-occur in the approximately 120 validation repertoires, with about 94% of cluster scores above 0. The study gave a list of some 150 TCR beta chains associated with cytomegalovirus. While some public TCRs were present in many individuals, most TCR sequences turned up only very rarely across donors. In both the original and validation cohorts, the classifier was reported to diagnose cytomegalovirus status with high specificity and sensitivity. A few of the identified cytomegalovirus-associated TCR beta chains were confirmed in vitro to be specific for cytomegalovirus antigens. According to the authors, the approach could potentially be generalized to other disease states and immunological phenotypes. A later analysis had no HLA typing for the validation cohort, so co-occurrence there was scored across all 130 or so repertoires.

The protocol used for the library was the immunoSEQ multiplex PCR assay. In the paper's pipeline: A statistical classification framework was developed to diagnose cytomegalovirus status using the catalog of TCR beta chain sequences. The table comes from immuneACCESS by way of TCRdb, which keeps in-frame sequences with V and J called. Part of the clones is missing from these tables; in studies checked, under half for an unresolved V gene and the rest for unknown reasons. V and J calls and clone size follow that table, whereas D and trimming were derived from the DNA. Recorded for this sample are about 110,000 clones; 90% to 97% of them occurred a single time. The ten largest clonotypes hold roughly 0.67% of the sample. The germline V gene gives CDR1 as SGHTA and CDR2 as FQGNSA. Counted from cysteine to phenylalanine, this CDR3 has 12 amino acids. This entry keeps only the CDR3 DNA: 36 bases, framed from base 1. Between the V and J ends, shortened by 5 bases and 5 bases respectively, the junction contains 7 bases.

The source is a woman in her late teens or twenties in good health and CMV-seronegative. Sequenced sample: PBMCs. The chain is assembled from TRBV7-2 and TRBJ2-4, with no confident D gene call. The bases are TGTGCCAGCAGCCCGACTGAAAACATTCAGTACTTC. It codes for CASSPTENIQYF. Supplemented by the reference TRBV7-2 and TRBJ2-4 proteins around the CDR3, the complete variable domain is GAGVSQSPSNKVTEKGKDVELRCDPISGHTALYWYRQSLGQGLEFLIYFQGNSAPDKSGLPSDRFSAERTGGSVSTLTIQRTQQEDSAVYLCASSPTENIQYFGAGTRLSVL.